This TCR beta chain is drawn from a study of T cells after yellow fever vaccination. The length of the CDR3 is 14 residues. Looked up from germline, CDR1 is SGHTA and CDR2 is FQGNSA. The ends lost 3 bases at V and 2 bases at J; junction bases unmatched: 2. TCRdb reanalysed the 5' RACE reads using MiXCR and keeps one entry per CDR3 protein. The table lists 300,000 or so distinct CDR3 sequences, 7.5% to 9.5% of them singletons, with about 3.7% in the top ten. The table lists this clonotype with many counts. The V call is TRBV7-2, the J call TRBJ2-3, with 7 bases fitting TRBD1. Here the sequenced sample was CD4+ T cells sorted from PBMCs, taken 5 days after the yellow fever booster vaccination. The TCR was taken from a man between 18 and 35 years old who received the YFV17D yellow fever vaccine. CDR3 DNA: TGTGCCAGCAGCTTCACAGGGGTCACAGATACGCAGTATTTT. Its translation is CASSFTGVTDTQYF.